This T cell receptor beta chain originates from a study of blood T cell repertoires in COVID-19. For the study at large: Collection of acute and convalescent COVID-19 samples took place in the United States, Italy and Spain. Sources were T cells, B-cell-depleted T cells, or PBMCs; the material itself was cDNA or gDNA.

Germline V gene data show CDR1 as SEHNR and CDR2 as FQNEAQ (reference sequence). V was shortened by 2 bases and J by 1 base, with 15 bases between the two germline ends. This CDR3 is built from 16 residues. This clone was detected only a few times. In the source study's methods: Counts of nucleated cells, estimated from reference gene primer amplification, were obtained. Here immunoSEQ multiplex PCR was the method, and the copy in TCRdb shows in-frame clones only, minus some. V and J calls and clone size are given by that table; D and trimming were obtained from the DNA. Of 75,000 or so clones listed, around nine tenths are singletons.

The sequencing sample was made of peripheral blood. This chain uses TRBV7-9 with TRBJ2-7; D perhaps matches TRBD2 (6 bases). The source is a woman aged 80 or over with active or convalescent COVID-19. CDR3 sequence reads: CASSLRSGLYSYEQYF. CDR3 coding DNA: TGTGCCAGCAGCTTAAGGTCGGGACTGTATTCCTACGAGCAGTACTTC.